This T cell receptor beta chain derives from a study of CD8 T cells in ankylosing spondylitis. This CDR3 is built from 12 residues. V lost 1 base to trimming and J lost 10 bases, with 8 bases between them. Germline V gene data show CDR1 as SEHNR and CDR2 as FQNEAQ (reference sequence). General study findings and limits: Significant enrichment of disease-linked clones was reportedly seen in matched ankylosing spondylitis synovial fluid. About eight highly homologous variants made up a TCR beta motif that seemed to typify ankylosing spondylitis blood.

This clonotype appeared many times. Its target is not known. TCRdb reprocessed the 5' RACE reads with MiXCR, giving one entry per CDR3 protein. Of about 210,000 distinct CDR3 sequences listed, around 6.6% are singletons. Source material: blood, either unsorted or a sorted T cell fraction (not recorded which). The sequence came from a male donor with ankylosing spondylitis. The V and J genes are TRBV7-9 and TRBJ2-1; TRBD1 might be the D (6 bases). This CDR3 is CASSLGGTEQFF. The CDR3 nucleotides read TGTGCCAGCAGCTTAGGTGGGACAGAGCAGTTCTTC. The whole variable domain, filled in from reference TRBV7-9 and TRBJ2-1, reads DTGVSQNPRHKITKRGQNVTFRCDPISEHNRLYWYRQTLGQGPEFLTYFQNEAQLEKSRLLSDRFSAERPKGSFSTLEIQRTEQGDSAMYLCASSLGGTEQFFGPGTRLTVL.